These 10 T cell receptor beta chains share one sample of origin, sequenced in a study of technical replicates of blood from a handful of donors. Generated by immunoSEQ multiplex PCR, the TCRdb table keeps only in-frame clones and is missing some. The sample shows 60,000 to 65,000 clones, about 92% of them seen only once. Sequencing was done on a sample of PBMCs. The receptors stem from a human donor in good health. Some clones in this sample may be carry-over from other donors' samples.

Comment on this clone: The same CDR3 is also encoded by other DNA sequences in this sample. The CDR3 loop is CASSLAGGGTEAFF. CDR3 coding DNA: TGCGCCAGCAGCTTGGCCGGGGGGGGCACTGAAGCTTTCTTT. V usage is TRBV5-1 and J usage is TRBJ1-1, with a tentative D call TRBD1 (5 bases). CDR1 and CDR2 from the germline V gene are SGHRS and YFSETQ. V lost 0 bases and J 4 bases, leaving 10 bases between the germline ends. This CDR3 contains 14 residues.

The V gene is TRBV19, the J gene TRBJ1-2; the match to TRBD1 covers 7 bases. The V gene end was trimmed by 10 bases and the J gene end by 3 bases; junction bases not matched to a gene: 8. This CDR3 has 13 residues. Germline CDR1 LNHDA, CDR2 SQIVND (reference sequence). CDR3 bases: TGTGCCACTACGAGGGGGCGCGACTATGGCTACACCTTC. Translating gives CATTRGRDYGYTF.

CDR3 sequence (DNA): TGTGCCAGCAGCCAATCGAGGGGGGGGAACACTGAAGCTTTCTTT. Translating it yields CASSQSRGGNTEAFF. The chain employs TRBV16 and TRBJ1-1; weak D call: TRBD1 (6 bases). Germline V gene sequence: CDR1 KGHSY, CDR2 FQNENV. The CDR3 extends over 15 amino acids. Between the trimmed V and J ends, which lost 0 bases and 1 base, there was a span of 9 bases.

The rearrangement joins TRBV9 to TRBJ2-3; a weak D match, TRBD1 (5 bases). The CDR3 extends over 14 amino acids. Germline CDR1 SGDLS, CDR2 YYNGEE. V was pared by 10 bases and J by 3 bases, with 18 bases between. The CDR3 sequence is CASPQGIQTDTQYF. The CDR3, as DNA: TGTGCCTCCCCCCAGGGTATTCAAACAGATACGCAGTATTTT.

The chain employs TRBV7-6 and TRBJ2-2, with a weak D call TRBD2 (5 bases). The length of the CDR3 is 16 residues. V was shortened by 5 bases and J by 2 bases, with 15 bases between the two germline ends. Germline values: CDR1 SGHVS, CDR2 FNYEAQ. This CDR3 reads CASSRETGSNTGELFF. CDR3 DNA: TGTGCCAGCAGCCGTGAGACGGGGTCCAACACCGGGGAGCTGTTTTTT.

This chain joins TRBV4-2 and TRBJ2-7; TRBD2 agrees at 9 bases. Germline trimming cut 4 bases from V and 4 bases from J; bases unmatched to any gene: 11. The CDR3 contains 16 residues. Germline V gene sequence: CDR1 LGHNA, CDR2 YNFKEQ. The CDR3 nucleotides read TGTGCCAGCAGCCCGACTGCAGAGCGGGGGGTTTACGAGCAGTACTTC. Translation: CASSPTAERGVYEQYF.

The chain employs TRBV27 and TRBJ1-1, with TRBD1 matching 7 bases. V shed 4 bases and J 5 bases; nucleotides not matched to a gene: 4. This CDR3 has 13 amino acids. In germline, CDR1 is MNHEY, CDR2 SMNVEV (reference sequence). CDR3 sequence reads: CASSSQGRTEAFF. The CDR3 DNA is TGTGCCAGCAGTTCACAGGGGAGGACTGAAGCTTTCTTT.

The chain employs TRBV5-4 and TRBJ1-3, with a tentative D call TRBD1 (5 bases). Germline CDR1 SGHNT, CDR2 YYREEE (reference sequence). V dropped 4 bases and J dropped 9 bases, with 32 bases sitting between them. This CDR3 contains 19 residues. CDR3 in amino acids: CASSLGGGLGSLEGGTIYF. CDR3 nucleotides: TGTGCCAGCAGCCTGGGTGGGGGACTCGGGTCTCTGGAGGGCGGCACCATATATTTT.

On this clone itself: Other DNA sequences from this sample encode an identical CDR3 as well. The genes are TRBV5-1 and TRBJ2-1, with 10 bases that match TRBD2. The CDR3 covers 14 residues. Looked up from germline, CDR1 is SGHRS and CDR2 is YFSETQ. Trimming removed 8 bases from V and 4 bases from J; junction bases left unmatched: 6. Here the CDR3 reads CASSPSGGYNEQFF. CDR3 bases: TGCGCCAGTTCCCCTAGCGGGGGTTACAATGAGCAGTTCTTC.

J is TRBJ1-2 and V is TRBV2; TRBD1 agrees at 7 bases. CDR3 length equals 13 residues. Germline V gives CDR1 SNHLY, CDR2 FYNNEI. J gave up 10 bases and V 6 bases, and 11 bases lay outside the gene matches. The DNA of the CDR3 is TGTGCCAGCAGCGTCTCCGGGACAGTCATCTACACCTTC. It specifies CASSVSGTVIYTF.